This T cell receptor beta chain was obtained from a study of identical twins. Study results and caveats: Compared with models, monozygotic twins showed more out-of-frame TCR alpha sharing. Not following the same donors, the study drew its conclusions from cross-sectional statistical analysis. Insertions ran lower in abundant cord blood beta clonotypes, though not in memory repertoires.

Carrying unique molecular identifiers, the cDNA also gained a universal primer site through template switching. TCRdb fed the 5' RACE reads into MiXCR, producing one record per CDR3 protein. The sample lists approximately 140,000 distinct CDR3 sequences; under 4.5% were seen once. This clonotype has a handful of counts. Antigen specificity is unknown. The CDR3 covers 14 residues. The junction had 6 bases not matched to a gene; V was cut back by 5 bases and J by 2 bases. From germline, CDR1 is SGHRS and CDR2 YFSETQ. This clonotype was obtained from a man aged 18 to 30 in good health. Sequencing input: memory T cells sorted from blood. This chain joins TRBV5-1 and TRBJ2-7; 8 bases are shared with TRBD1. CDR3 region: CASRRQQGAYEQYF. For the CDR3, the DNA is TGCGCCAGCAGACGCCAACAGGGGGCCTACGAGCAGTACTTC.